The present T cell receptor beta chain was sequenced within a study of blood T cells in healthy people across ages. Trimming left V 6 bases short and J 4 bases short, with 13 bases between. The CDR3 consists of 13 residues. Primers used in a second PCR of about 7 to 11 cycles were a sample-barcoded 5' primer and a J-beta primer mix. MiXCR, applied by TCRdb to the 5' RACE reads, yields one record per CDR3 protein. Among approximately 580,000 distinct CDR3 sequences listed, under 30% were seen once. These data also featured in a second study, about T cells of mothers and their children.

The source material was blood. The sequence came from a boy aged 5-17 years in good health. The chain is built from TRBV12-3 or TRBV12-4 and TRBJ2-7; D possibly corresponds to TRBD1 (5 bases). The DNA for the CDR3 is TGTGCCAGCAGCCCTGGACAAATTTACGAGCAGTACTTC. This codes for CASSPGQIYEQYF.